This T cell receptor (beta chain) was identified in a study of graft-versus-host responses after intestinal transplantation. The overall study: Anti-thymocyte globulin induction was given to all recipients, followed by tacrolimus and steroids for around three years.

Looked up from germline, CDR1 is MGHRA and CDR2 is YSYEKL. V was pared by 0 bases and J by 0 bases, with 15 bases between. The CDR3 extends over 18 amino acids. Using immunoSEQ multiplex PCR, the repertoire was profiled, and TCRdb retains in-frame clones only, with some absent. The table records around 100,000 clones, over 85% of them present only once. With regard to this clone: Its target is not known.

Study-level results: Recipient marrow showed GvH clones, some seen first in ileum or blood.

Sequences were derived from unstimulated CD8+ T cells sorted from spleen or lymph node cells, sampled before intestinal transplant. The clonotype comes from a human donor who received an intestinal transplant. This rearrangement joins TRBV4-1 to TRBJ1-5; tentative D call: TRBD1 (6 bases). The CDR3 region is CASSQDGDILFSNQPQHF. CDR3 nucleotide sequence: TGCGCCAGCAGCCAAGATGGGGACATCCTCTTTAGCAATCAGCCCCAGCATTTT.